This note documents a single TCR beta chain sequence. The data were taken from a study of chemoradiotherapy in HPV16-positive cancers. Germline CDR1 SGHAT, CDR2 FQDESV (reference sequence). The V end lost 2 bases, the J end lost 2 bases, and 13 bases lay between the germline ends. This CDR3 spans 15 amino acids. Only in-frame clones appear in the TCRdb table, and some are missing; sequencing was by immunoSEQ multiplex PCR. The top ten hold around 19% of the sample, which has roughly 12,000 clones, roughly 64% seen once. The receptor was isolated from a human donor with HPV-associated anogenital cancer. This material was acquired from a patient who underwent chemoradiotherapy. The rearrangement links TRBV11-1 to TRBJ2-7, with D possibly matching TRBD2 (7 bases). Here the CDR3 DNA reads TGTGCCAGCAGCTTAAGGGGCGGGGGCGCCTACGAGCAGTACTTC. Translating gives CASSLRGGGAYEQYF.